The 31 T cell receptor beta chains in this list originate from one sample, sequenced in a study of identical twins. TCRdb called the 5' RACE reads again in MiXCR, with one record for every CDR3 protein. The sample consists of around 490,000 distinct CDR3 sequences, around 22% of them appearing once. The same data also went into a second study, on yellow fever vaccine responses in identical twins.

Sequences were obtained from CD4+ T cells sorted from blood. Every receptor here comes from a woman under 30 in good health.

The rearrangement links TRBV12-3 or TRBV12-4 to TRBJ2-3; D is uncertain. The V end lost 3 bases, the J end lost 3 bases, and 10 bases lay between the germline ends. The length of the CDR3 is 14 residues. The CDR3 spells CASSFRAQTDTQYF. The CDR3 region has the DNA TGTGCCAGCAGTTTTAGGGCCCAGACAGATACGCAGTATTTT.

This clonotype was seen only a few times. The J gene is TRBJ2-5, the V gene TRBV29-1, with D unclear. Trimming took off 4 bases at V and 5 bases at J, with 11 bases between the two ends. The CDR3 has 12 residues. The germline V gene has CDR1 SQVTM and CDR2 ANQGSEA. In DNA, the CDR3 is TGCAGCGTTGTTGGTGGGAAGGAGACCCAGTACTTC. This codes for CSVVGGKETQYF.

The gene calls are TRBV4-1 and TRBJ2-1, with D possibly matching TRBD2 (7 bases). With 0 bases removed from V and 5 bases from J, the gap between germline ends came to 11 bases. The CDR3 covers 15 residues. Germline CDR1 is MGHRA and CDR2 is YSYEKL. The CDR3 nucleotides are TGCGCCAGCAGCCAAGATTGGGGGGGCCACAATGAGCAGTTCTTC. As protein: CASSQDWGGHNEQFF.

The chain uses TRBV12-3 or TRBV12-4 and TRBJ1-1; 10 nucleotides match TRBD1. Germline trimming cut 7 bases from V and 6 bases from J; bases unmatched to any gene: 8. The CDR3 runs to 14 residues. The CDR3 reads CASTQTGGESEAFF. The CDR3 DNA is TGTGCCAGCACGCAGACAGGGGGCGAATCTGAAGCTTTCTTT.

This clonotype was seen a handful of times. The genes are TRBV6-2 or TRBV6-3 and TRBJ2-7, with D tentatively TRBD2 (6 bases). The germline CDR1 and CDR2 sequences are MNHEY and SVGEGT. This CDR3 spans 15 amino acids. V was clipped by 4 bases and J by 2 bases, with 15 bases between them. The CDR3 DNA sequence: TGTGCCAGCAGTTTACTAGCTCCTCTAACCTACGAGCAGTACTTC. Its translation: CASSLLAPLTYEQYF.

The chain has TRBV2 and TRBJ2-5; D may correspond to TRBD1 or TRBD2 (5 bases each). Looked up from germline, CDR1 is SNHLY and CDR2 is FYNNEI. The ends were cut back, 8 bases at V and 3 bases at J, with 13 bases in the middle. The CDR3 is 13 amino acids. The CDR3 nucleotides are TGTGCCAGCTCCGGGACGTATGAAGAGACCCAGTACTTC. It encodes CASSGTYEETQYF.

There are a few counts of this clonotype. The V gene is TRBV29-1, the J gene TRBJ2-7; possibly TRBD2 for D (5 bases). Between the trimmed V and J ends, which lost 5 bases and 2 bases, there was a span of 13 bases. The CDR3 extends over 13 amino acids. CDR1 SQVTM and CDR2 ANQGSEA come from the germline V gene. The CDR3 loop reads CSVIIREPYEQYF. The CDR3 nucleotides read TGCAGCGTTATCATTCGGGAACCCTACGAGCAGTACTTC.

This clonotype appeared a few times. The chain employs TRBV24-1 and TRBJ2-3; either TRBD1 or TRBD2 may fit D (5 bases each). Trimming left V 0 bases short and J 5 bases short, with 14 bases between. The CDR3 totals 16 residues. Germline CDR1 and CDR2: KGHDR and SFDVKD. Written as DNA, the CDR3 is TGTGCCACCAGTGATTTGCTGGGACCCGAGGAAGATACGCAGTATTTT. Amino acids: CATSDLLGPEEDTQYF.

The chain recombines TRBV29-1 with TRBJ1-1, with 9 bases fitting TRBD1. J gave up 0 bases and V 6 bases, and 5 bases lay outside the gene matches. Germline CDR1 is SQVTM and CDR2 is ANQGSEA. This CDR3 region has 14 residues. This CDR3 is CSVTGGDMNTEAFF. In DNA, the CDR3 is TGCAGCGTGACAGGGGGGGATATGAACACTGAAGCTTTCTTT.

This clonotype has only a few counts. The J gene is TRBJ1-6, the V gene TRBV27; 8 nucleotides match TRBD1. From germline, CDR1 is MNHEY and CDR2 SMNVEV (reference sequence). V was clipped by 7 bases and J by 9 bases; unmatched bases: 2. The CDR3 contains 12 residues. The CDR3 region has the DNA TGTGCCAGCAAGGACAGGGCTTCACCCCTCCACTTT. Its protein product is CASKDRASPLHF.

This clonotype occurred a few times. The V call is TRBV20-1, the J call TRBJ1-2, with 8 bases fitting TRBD1. CDR3 size: 15 residues. Germline V CDR1 and CDR2: DFQATT, SNEGSKA (reference sequence). V lost 5 bases to trimming and J lost 7 bases; unmatched junction nucleotides: 15. CDR3 nucleotides: TGCAGTGCTTTACCACCCTCTGGACAGGGCCTTGGCTACACCTTC. Its protein product is CSALPPSGQGLGYTF.

The chain uses TRBV12-3 or TRBV12-4 and TRBJ2-1; 7 bases agree with TRBD1. J was trimmed by 6 bases and V by 5 bases; bases with no gene match: 10. There are 15 residues in the CDR3. The DNA for the CDR3 is TGTGCCAGCAGTCCTGACAGGGTCATCTCCAATGAGCAGTTCTTC. Protein sequence: CASSPDRVISNEQFF.

This clonotype was seen a handful of times. The CDR3 is CASSMGQINTEAFF. For the CDR3, the DNA is TGTGCCAGTAGTATGGGACAAATAAACACTGAAGCTTTCTTT. This chain connects TRBV19 to TRBJ1-1; D might be TRBD1 (6 bases). The CDR3 has 14 residues. Germline lookup yields CDR1 LNHDA and CDR2 SQIVND (reference sequence). Trimming left V 3 bases short and J 2 bases short, with 10 bases between.

This chain uses TRBV20-1 with TRBJ1-1, with TRBD1 as a possible D gene (6 bases). The V gene's germline CDR1 is DFQATT and CDR2 SNEGSKA (reference sequence). The V gene lost 6 bases and the J gene lost 0 bases, with 14 bases spanning the gap. This CDR3 spans 14 amino acids. CDR3 sequence (DNA): TGCAGTGCCAGCTGGGGGGCCCTGAACACTGAAGCTTTCTTT. As protein: CSASWGALNTEAFF.

As for this clonotype: A much larger clone lies one base from this, so it may be a read error. CDR3 amino acids: CASSALARQGAKNIRYF. CDR3 DNA sequence: TGTGCCAGCTCCGCCCTGGCGAGACAGGGAGCCAAAAACATTCGGTACTTC. The chain joins TRBV12-3 or TRBV12-4 to TRBJ2-4; 7 nucleotides align to TRBD1. The CDR3 runs to 17 residues.

The V gene is TRBV27, the J gene TRBJ2-1, with D possibly TRBD2 on 6 matching bases. Germline CDR1 is MNHEY and CDR2 is SMNVEV (reference sequence). The V and J ends lost 3 bases and 4 bases respectively, with 19 bases between them. The CDR3 has 17 residues. The CDR3 nucleotides read TGTGCCAGCAGTTTTGGGGAGGACACCCTACGATACAATGAGCAGTTCTTC. Amino acid sequence: CASSFGEDTLRYNEQFF.

This sequence joins TRBV18 and TRBJ2-3; the D gene is possibly TRBD2 (6 bases). V gave up 1 base and J gave up 0 bases, with 11 bases separating them. This CDR3 has 16 residues. CDR1 is KGHSH, CDR2 LQKENI, per germline. CDR3 region: CASSPRGGDSTDTQYF. The CDR3 DNA reads TGTGCCAGCTCACCACGGGGCGGGGATAGCACAGATACGCAGTATTTT.

V usage is TRBV4-1 and J usage is TRBJ2-5; no reliable D call. The CDR3 consists of 13 residues. Trimming took off 2 bases at V and 4 bases at J, with 8 bases between the two ends. Germline V lookup: CDR1 MGHRA, CDR2 YSYEKL. This chain's CDR3 is CASSQLIGETQYF. The CDR3 bases are TGCGCCAGCAGCCAATTGATCGGAGAGACCCAGTACTTC.

The V gene is TRBV5-1, the J gene TRBJ2-1, with TRBD2 matching 16 bases. V lost 0 bases and J lost 4; bases outside the gene matches: 7. This CDR3 comprises 19 residues. Germline V lookup: CDR1 SGHRS, CDR2 YFSETQ. CDR3 coding DNA: TGCGCCAGCAGCTTGGACAGGGGACTAGCGGGAGGGAGATACAATGAGCAGTTCTTC. This sequence encodes CASSLDRGLAGGRYNEQFF.

The V gene is TRBV11-2, the J gene TRBJ2-2; the D gene is possibly TRBD2 (5 bases). The V gene's germline CDR1 is SGHAT and CDR2 FQNNGV. Trimming shortened V by 5 bases and J by 1 base, and 17 bases separated the two germline ends. The CDR3 contains 17 residues. The CDR3 bases are TGTGCCAGCAGCCCGAATACTGGGAGCCTGAACACCGGGGAGCTGTTTTTT. Translating gives CASSPNTGSLNTGELFF.

This sequence joins TRBV5-6 and TRBJ2-3, with 9 nucleotides matching TRBD2. The CDR3 consists of 17 residues. V lost 3 bases to trimming and J lost 0 bases; unmatched junction nucleotides: 8. Germline assignment: CDR1 SGHDT and CDR2 YYEEEE. CDR3 bases: TGTGCCAGCAGCTACGGGGCTAGCGGGACTAGCACAGATACGCAGTATTTT. Translating it yields CASSYGASGTSTDTQYF. Complete variable domain (other parts from reference TRBV5-6 and TRBJ2-3): DAGVTQSPTHLIKTRGQQVTLRCSPKSGHDTVSWYQQALGQGPQFIFQYYEEEERQRGNFPDRFSGHQFPNYSSELNVNALLLGDSALYLCASSYGASGTSTDTQYFGPGTRLTVL.

V and J are TRBV20-1 and TRBJ2-5; D is ambiguous. V dropped 3 bases and J dropped 5 bases, with 16 bases sitting between them. This CDR3 has 14 amino acids. Germline CDR1 DFQATT, CDR2 SNEGSKA (reference sequence). The CDR3 coding sequence is TGCAGTGCTAGTGGCCAGACCAAGGTGGAGACCCAGTACTTC. Translated: CSASGQTKVETQYF.

CDR3 DNA sequence: TGTGCCAGCAGCCAAGAAGCCGGATCGGGGGGCTACACCTTC. Translating it yields CASSQEAGSGGYTF. The J gene is TRBJ1-2, the V gene TRBV3-1; no firm D call. Germline-derived CDR1 and CDR2 are LGHDT and YNNKEL (reference sequence). The CDR3 is 14 residues long. The V and J ends lost 0 bases and 8 bases respectively, with 13 bases between them. Looking up the rest from reference TRBV3-1 and TRBJ1-2 gives the full variable domain: DTAVSQTPKYLVTQMGNDKSIKCEQNLGHDTMYWYKQDSKKFLKIMFSYNNKELIINETVPNRFSPKSPDKAHLNLHINSLELGDSAVYFCASSQEAGSGGYTFGSGTRLTVV.

This clonotype came up a few times. The rearrangement joins TRBV15 to TRBJ1-4; TRBD1 is a possible D gene (6 bases). From germline, CDR1 is LNHNV and CDR2 YYDKDF (reference sequence). Trimming took off 1 base at V and 2 bases at J, with 8 bases between the two ends. The CDR3 extends over 15 amino acids. CDR3 in DNA: TGTGCCACCAGCAGAGTTGGGGGCACTAATGAAAAACTGTTTTTT. This encodes CATSRVGGTNEKLFF.

This clonotype was observed a few times. CDR3 nucleotide sequence: TGTGCCAGCAGCGATACCGGGACAGGGGAGGCCAATGAGCAGTTCTTC. It yields the protein CASSDTGTGEANEQFF. The rearrangement joins TRBV6-1 to TRBJ2-1, with 10 nucleotides matching TRBD1. Trimming at V came to 6 bases and at J to 6 bases, leaving 11 bases not matched to a gene. Per the germline V gene, CDR1 is MNHNS and CDR2 is SASEGT. The CDR3 runs to 16 residues.

The table lists this clonotype with many counts. The chain recombines TRBV7-3 with TRBJ2-1, with 8 bases matching TRBD1. The germline CDR1 and CDR2 sequences are SGHTA and FQGTGA. V trimming: 5 bases; J trimming: 5 bases; junction bases outside the gene matches: 2. CDR3 size: 13 residues. The CDR3 DNA reads as TGTGCCAGCAGCCCGACAGGGGACAATGAGCAGTTCTTC. This encodes CASSPTGDNEQFF.

The chain recombines TRBV29-1 with TRBJ2-2, with no clear D. The germline gives CDR1 SQVTM, CDR2 ANQGSEA. The CDR3 spans 12 residues. V shed 4 bases and J shed 4 bases, with 7 bases lying between them. The DNA for the CDR3 is TGCAGCGTTGCCCAATCCACCGGGGAGCTGTTTTTT. Translation: CSVAQSTGELFF.

Details on this clonotype: This likely comes from a read error, as the CDR3 has no conserved phenylalanine or tryptophan at its end. This chain uses TRBV6-1 with TRBJ2-7; 7 bases map to TRBD2. CDR3 size: 14 residues. The junction had 9 bases not matched to a gene; V was cut back by 7 bases and J by 3 bases. CDR1 and CDR2 from the germline V gene are MNHNS and SASEGT. The CDR3 reads CASMSLAGDYEQYS. The CDR3, as DNA: TGTGCCAGCATGTCTCTGGCGGGAGACTACGAGCAGTACTCC.

This clonotype has only a few counts. V usage is TRBV2 and J usage is TRBJ2-1; TRBD2 aligns across 16 bases. Germline lookup yields CDR1 SNHLY and CDR2 FYNNEI. The V and J ends lost 6 bases and 0 bases, in that order; junction bases with no gene match: 5. The CDR3 sequence is 18 residues long. The CDR3 DNA reads TGTGCCAGCAGGGGACTAGCGGGAGGGCCTGTCTCCTACAATGAGCAGTTCTTC. Protein product: CASRGLAGGPVSYNEQFF.

This clonotype was found a few times. This chain joins TRBV20-1 and TRBJ1-1; 8 bases match TRBD1. This CDR3 has 16 amino acids. J was trimmed by 0 bases and V by 4 bases; bases with no gene match: 10. Germline CDR1 is DFQATT and CDR2 is SNEGSKA (reference sequence). The CDR3 here is CSANGQGGDLNTEAFF. As DNA, the CDR3 is TGCAGTGCTAACGGACAGGGTGGGGACTTGAACACTGAAGCTTTCTTT.

The count of this clonotype is one. The chain uses TRBV6-1 and TRBJ2-2; TRBD2 agrees at 11 bases. This CDR3 contains 18 residues. CDR1 is MNHNS and CDR2 is SASEGT in the germline V gene. The trim removed 3 bases at V and 4 bases at J, leaving 10 bases unmatched. The CDR3 protein is CASSDHASGGTSTGELFF. The DNA for the CDR3 is TGTGCCAGCAGTGACCACGCTAGCGGGGGGACCTCCACCGGGGAGCTGTTTTTT.